The 18 T cell receptor beta chains below all came from one sample that was sequenced in a study of T cells expressing NK-cell markers (dated by TCRdb to about 2020). Library creation used 5' RACE. Sequenced on an Illumina HiSeq 2000. Once TCRdb had reprocessed the reads, it stored one entry per CDR3 protein sequence and supplied no DNA. The sample's table lists a count of over 120,000 distinct CDR3 sequences. The ten largest account for around 12% of the sample. Sequenced sample: blood T cells: a sorted CD56 or NKG2C T cell subset, CD4+ or CD8+ T cells, or bulk PBMC T cells (not recorded which). These receptors came from a man in his late teens or twenties in good health. Donor details come from another sample of the same person, matched by shared clones.

The CDR3 protein is CASRNPGPLIEQFF. The V gene is TRBV27, the J gene TRBJ2-1; TCRdb indicates TRBD1, and absent DNA this call remains unverified. Germline V gene data show CDR1 as MNHEY and CDR2 as SMNVEV (reference sequence). CDR3 length equals 14 residues.

The chain couples TRBV13 to TRBJ2-1. Germline values: CDR1 PRHDT, CDR2 FYEKMQ (reference sequence). The CDR3 extends over 15 amino acids. Here the CDR3 reads CASSLVGRTYNEQFF.

V is TRBV6-5 and J is TRBJ2-7; TCRdb gives TRBD1 as the D gene, but with no DNA this cannot be confirmed. This CDR3 is 12 amino acids long. Germline-derived CDR1 and CDR2 are MNHEY and SVGAGI. The CDR3 protein is CASRGQGYEQYF.

This chain joins TRBV7-9 and TRBJ2-3; TCRdb's D call of TRBD2 is untestable without DNA. The CDR3 consists of 14 residues. In germline, CDR1 is SEHNR, CDR2 FQNEAQ (reference sequence). CDR3 sequence reads: CASSLPAEGDTQYF.

The chain uses TRBV6-2 or TRBV6-3 and TRBJ2-3; the TCRdb call, TRBD1, lacks DNA for checking. The CDR3 runs 15 residues. Germline CDR1 reads MNHEY; CDR2 reads SVGEGT. CDR3 residues: CASSPRTGHTDTQYF.

The chain links TRBV27 to TRBJ2-1. Germline CDR1 MNHEY, CDR2 SMNVEV (reference sequence). CDR3 length: 15 amino acids. CDR3 in amino acids: CASSLDQAYYNEQFF.

V gene TRBV20-1 combines with J gene TRBJ2-3; the D call from TCRdb, TRBD2, cannot be confirmed without DNA. This CDR3 comprises 18 residues. Germline assignment: CDR1 DFQATT and CDR2 SNEGSKA (reference sequence). CDR3 amino acids: CSASGLAGGAGSTDTQYF.

V and J are TRBV20-1 and TRBJ2-2. Germline CDR1 is DFQATT and CDR2 is SNEGSKA (reference sequence). This CDR3 spans 11 amino acids. The CDR3 loop is CSAREDRELFF.

The chain employs TRBV5-4 and TRBJ2-5; the TCRdb call, TRBD2, lacks DNA for checking. The CDR3 extends over 14 amino acids. Germline V gene sequence: CDR1 SGHNT, CDR2 YYREEE (reference sequence). CDR3 protein: CASSLEVGRETQYF.

This rearrangement joins TRBV20-1 to TRBJ2-7; without DNA, the TCRdb call of TRBD2 cannot be checked. From germline, CDR1 is DFQATT and CDR2 SNEGSKA (reference sequence). The CDR3 is made up of 15 amino acids. CDR3 residues: CSARSSGSPSYEQYF.

The chain recombines TRBV4-1 with TRBJ2-5; without DNA, the TCRdb call of TRBD2 cannot be checked. The CDR3 contains 15 residues. Germline V CDR1 and CDR2: MGHRA, YSYEKL. This CDR3 is CASSQSGGMKETQYF.

The chain combines TRBV29-1 with TRBJ1-4; TCRdb outputs TRBD1, but without DNA this stays unchecked. The CDR3 length is 13 residues. Per the germline V gene, CDR1 is SQVTM and CDR2 is ANQGSEA. CDR3: CSVDAGDQEKLFF.

The J gene is TRBJ1-5, the V gene TRBV12-3 or TRBV12-4; without DNA, the TCRdb call of TRBD1 cannot be checked. The CDR3 contains 14 residues. The CDR3: CASSLDSGNQPQHF.

The gene calls are TRBV14 and TRBJ2-1; TCRdb's D call, TRBD2, is unchecked because there is no DNA. The CDR3 covers 21 residues. CDR1 is SGHDN, CDR2 FVKESK, per germline. The CDR3 loop is CASSQDQREALIPSSYNEQFF.

V usage is TRBV7-2 and J usage is TRBJ2-1; TCRdb names TRBD1, which stays unverified in the absence of DNA. CDR1 and CDR2 (germline): SGHTA, FQGNSA. The CDR3 length is 12 residues. The CDR3 sequence: CASSPGGGVQFF.

This rearrangement joins TRBV4-1 to TRBJ2-2; without DNA, the TCRdb call of TRBD2 cannot be checked. This CDR3 region has 13 residues. Per the germline V gene, CDR1 is MGHRA and CDR2 is YSYEKL. The CDR3 spells CASSDSHTGELFF.

This sequence joins TRBV6-2 or TRBV6-3 and TRBJ2-7; TCRdb's assignment of TRBD1 cannot be checked, as there is no DNA. The CDR3 has 15 amino acids. CDR1 and CDR2 (germline): MNHEY, SVGEGT. CDR3 protein: CASRDTGGSTYEQYF.

This chain joins TRBV5-1 and TRBJ2-7; TCRdb designates TRBD1, a call that cannot be tested without DNA. The CDR3 runs to 12 residues. Germline loops: CDR1 SGHRS, CDR2 YFSETQ. The CDR3 sequence: CASSLAGTDLYF.